This T cell receptor beta chain was documented in a study of cytomegalovirus exposure and HLA in healthy donors. Notes on the study in general: The dataset shows that most TCR sequences were rare, while some public TCRs occurred in many donors.

This PCR relied on a set of 60 Vbeta primers and 13 Jbeta primers. Sequenced by immunoSEQ multiplex PCR; TCRdb stores in-frame clones only, minus some. The sample consists of 120,000 or so clones, over 9.5% of them appearing once. This clone was detected a few times. Its specificity is unknown. Per germline, CDR1 SGHAT and CDR2 FQDESV (reference sequence). This CDR3 is built from 17 residues. V shed 1 base and J shed 7 bases, with 20 bases lying between them. V gene TRBV11-1 combines with J gene TRBJ2-4, with D possibly being TRBD2 (6 bases). The clonotype was recovered from a woman under 30 in good health and CMV-seropositive. Sequenced sample: PBMCs. The CDR3 DNA is TGTGCCAGCAGCTTAGGACTTACCGGGGGATTGGGGAACATTCAGTACTTC. As protein: CASSLGLTGGLGNIQYF.